These 29 T cell receptor beta chains originate from one sample sequenced in a study of blood T cell repertoires in COVID-19. The method was immunoSEQ multiplex PCR; TCRdb's version includes in-frame clones alone and lacks a portion of them. The sample lists 130,000 to 150,000 clones; around 85% were seen once. Sequencing was done on a sample of peripheral blood. The source is a woman aged 40-49 years with active or convalescent COVID-19.

This chain connects TRBV4-2 to TRBJ2-7, with TRBD1 identical over 7 bases. Germline assignment: CDR1 LGHNA and CDR2 YNFKEQ. The CDR3 spans 16 residues. With V trimmed by 1 base and J by 3 bases, 9 bases remained unmatched. DNA for the CDR3: TGTGCCAGCAGCCAAGCGTCTGGACAGGCCTTCTACGAGCAGTACTTC. Protein sequence: CASSQASGQAFYEQYF.

The chain is built from TRBV19 and TRBJ2-2; TRBD1 matches at 8 bases. From germline, CDR1 is LNHDA and CDR2 SQIVND (reference sequence). With V trimmed by 7 bases and J by 6 bases, 16 bases remained unmatched. There are 17 residues in the CDR3. CDR3 coding DNA: TGTGCCAGTACCCACCCGTCAGGACAGGGTACTGCCGGGGAGCTGTTTTTT. It encodes CASTHPSGQGTAGELFF. Full variable domain (rest looked up from reference TRBV19 and TRBJ2-2): DGGITQSPKYLFRKEGQNVTLSCEQNLNHDAMYWYRQDPGQGLRLIYYSQIVNDFQKGDIAEGYSVSREKKESFPLTVTSAQKNPTAFYLCASTHPSGQGTAGELFFGEGSRLTVL.

This chain links TRBV5-1 with TRBJ1-4; 7 nucleotides agree with TRBD1. V lost 3 bases and J lost 7; bases outside the gene matches: 12. This CDR3 contains 16 residues. In germline, CDR1 is SGHRS, CDR2 YFSETQ. CDR3 in amino acids: CASSSGTVGGGEKLFF. DNA for the CDR3: TGCGCCAGCAGCTCCGGGACAGTCGGAGGGGGTGAAAAACTGTTTTTT.

This chain links TRBV29-1 with TRBJ1-2; a possible D gene is TRBD1 (5 bases). Trimming cost V 7 bases and J 9 bases, with 15 bases left between them. Germline V gene lookup returns CDR1 SQVTM and CDR2 ANQGSEA. The CDR3 totals 11 residues. The CDR3 region has the DNA TGCAGCGCCAGCCGACAGCAAAGCTACACCTTC. Residues: CSASRQQSYTF.

The rearrangement joins TRBV12-5 to TRBJ1-1, with 7 bases fitting TRBD1. Looked up from germline, CDR1 is LGHNT and CDR2 is FRNRAP. V trimming: 6 bases; J trimming: 5 bases; junction bases outside the gene matches: 3. This CDR3 has 12 residues. CDR3 nucleotide sequence: TGTGCTAGTGGCCAACAGGGGACTGAAGCTTTCTTT. Amino acid sequence: CASGQQGTEAFF.

The chain combines TRBV7-9 with TRBJ1-2; 9 bases match TRBD1. The ends lost 5 bases at V and 5 bases at J; junction bases unmatched: 12. Per the germline V gene, CDR1 is SEHNR and CDR2 is FQNEAQ (reference sequence). This CDR3 has 16 residues. CDR3 nucleotides: TGTGCCAGCAGCGTCCCGGGACAGGGACAGAGTTATGGCTACACCTTC. Translating it yields CASSVPGQGQSYGYTF. Full variable domain (rest looked up from reference TRBV7-9 and TRBJ1-2): DTGVSQNPRHKITKRGQNVTFRCDPISEHNRLYWYRQTLGQGPEFLTYFQNEAQLEKSRLLSDRFSAERPKGSFSTLEIQRTEQGDSAMYLCASSVPGQGQSYGYTFGSGTRLTVV.

The chain carries TRBV2 and TRBJ1-2; possible D gene TRBD1, 5 bases. This CDR3 region has 14 residues. V shed 8 bases and J shed 4 bases, with 17 bases lying between them. Germline V CDR1 and CDR2: SNHLY, FYNNEI. The CDR3 protein is CASPDLGGGYGYTF. CDR3 bases: TGTGCCAGCCCTGACCTGGGGGGAGGCTATGGCTACACCTTC.

This chain joins TRBV7-8 and TRBJ2-5; a possible D gene is TRBD1 (5 bases). This CDR3 region has 12 residues. The germline V gene has CDR1 SGHVS and CDR2 FQNEAQ. V was shortened by 5 bases and J by 5 bases, with 9 bases between the two germline ends. CDR3 region: CASSPDTETQYF. As DNA, the CDR3 is TGTGCCAGCAGCCCGGACACTGAGACCCAGTACTTC. Full variable domain (outside the CDR3, taken from reference TRBV7-8 and TRBJ2-5): GAGVSQSPRYKVAKRGQDVALRCDPISGHVSLFWYQQALGQGPEFLTYFQNEAQLDKSGLPSDRFFAERPEGSVSTLKIQRTQQEDSAVYLCASSPDTETQYFGPGTRLLVL.

The chain joins TRBV6-5 to TRBJ1-2; D is unresolved. The V end was cut by 2 bases, the J end by 3 bases, with 7 bases between. The CDR3 sequence is 13 residues long. In germline, CDR1 is MNHEY, CDR2 SVGAGI. The DNA for the CDR3 is TGTGCCAGCAGTTACGGGCAGTACTATGGCTACACCTTC. Its translation is CASSYGQYYGYTF.

The gene calls are TRBV28 and TRBJ1-4; 7 bases are a match to TRBD1. CDR1 and CDR2 (germline): MDHEN, SYDVKM. The CDR3 spans 16 residues. Trimming at V came to 6 bases and at J to 5 bases, leaving 12 bases not matched to a gene. This CDR3 is CASRAGTAGENEKLFF. DNA of the CDR3: TGTGCCAGCAGGGCCGGGACAGCCGGGGAAAATGAAAAACTGTTTTTT.

CDR3: CASSLGFGGSRPQHF. In DNA, the CDR3 is TGTGCCAGCAGCTTAGGCTTTGGCGGCTCGAGGCCCCAGCATTTT. The gene calls are TRBV11-2 and TRBJ1-5; D gene ambiguous. The length of the CDR3 is 15 residues. Germline loops: CDR1 SGHAT, CDR2 FQNNGV. Deletions cut 1 base from V and 9 bases from J, with 16 bases between.

The chain is built from TRBV15 and TRBJ1-1; unclear D gene. There are 18 residues in the CDR3. Trimming pared 3 bases from V and 5 bases from J, leaving 25 bases between. Germline CDR1 LNHNV, CDR2 YYDKDF (reference sequence). CDR3 protein: CATSSHPRSRHSGTEAFF. In DNA, the CDR3 is TGTGCCACCAGCAGTCACCCCCGGTCAAGACACAGTGGGACTGAAGCTTTCTTT.

The rearrangement links TRBV10-3 to TRBJ2-7; TRBD1 matches at 9 bases. The J segment lost 3 bases and the V segment lost 10 bases, leaving 13 bases of the junction unmatched. The V gene's germline CDR1 is ENHRY and CDR2 SYGVKD. This CDR3 region has 15 residues. The CDR3 reads CATRRPGQGRYEQYF. CDR3 nucleotide sequence: TGTGCCACCCGCCGACCGGGACAGGGACGCTACGAGCAGTACTTC.

The genes are TRBV6-5 and TRBJ2-7; 7 positions match TRBD1. The CDR3 runs 15 residues. Per the germline V gene, CDR1 is MNHEY and CDR2 is SVGAGI. V shed 9 bases, J shed 6 bases, and the junction held 17 bases outside the gene matches. The CDR3 protein is CASSRGTTGAGEQYF. CDR3 in DNA: TGTGCCAGTAGTCGCGGAACAACAGGGGCAGGCGAGCAGTACTTC.

The chain carries TRBV7-2 and TRBJ1-2, with 10 bases lining up with TRBD1. This CDR3 has 16 amino acids. With V trimmed by 5 bases and J by 8 bases, 14 bases remained unmatched. Germline loops: CDR1 SGHTA, CDR2 FQGNSA. For the CDR3, the DNA is TGTGCCAGCAGCCAACGGTCCCGGGACAGGGGAGGAGGCTACACCTTC. Translating gives CASSQRSRDRGGGYTF.

This clone was counted between two and nine times. The rearrangement uses TRBV19 and TRBJ1-3; 11 bases align to TRBD1. Germline V gene data show CDR1 as LNHDA and CDR2 as SQIVND (reference sequence). CDR3 size: 17 residues. The junction had 6 bases not matched to a gene; V was cut back by 5 bases and J by 0 bases. The CDR3 DNA is TGTGCCAGTAGTCCTTGGACAGGGGGCAGCTCTGGAAACACCATATATTTT. It is translated as CASSPWTGGSSGNTIYF.

This chain links TRBV27 with TRBJ1-1, with D tentatively TRBD1 (6 bases). The CDR3 has 14 residues. Germline CDR1 and CDR2: MNHEY and SMNVEV (reference sequence). Trimming shortened V by 0 bases and J by 5 bases, and 10 bases separated the two germline ends. CDR3 loop: CASSLSQGRTEAFF. The CDR3 coding sequence is TGTGCCAGCAGTTTATCGCAGGGGCGGACTGAAGCTTTCTTT.

The chain carries TRBV29-1 and TRBJ1-2, with 7 bases that match TRBD1. CDR1 SQVTM and CDR2 ANQGSEA come from the germline V gene. The junction had 10 bases not matched to a gene; V was cut back by 0 bases and J by 6 bases. CDR3 size: 15 residues. DNA for the CDR3: TGCAGCGTTGAAGACTTCACAGGGGCGCGAGATGGCTACACCTTC. This sequence encodes CSVEDFTGARDGYTF.

The genes are TRBV27 and TRBJ1-2; D is unclear. Trimming removed 2 bases at V and 8 bases at J, with 12 bases between. The CDR3 sequence is 13 residues long. Germline-derived CDR1 and CDR2 are MNHEY and SMNVEV (reference sequence). For the CDR3, the DNA is TGTGCCAGCAGTTTAGATTACACAAGAGGCTACACCTTC. Amino acids: CASSLDYTRGYTF.

CDR3 in DNA: TGTGCCAGTAGCCCTCGGACAGCCGTCAATCAGCCCCAGCATTTT. Translated, it gives CASSPRTAVNQPQHF. The chain recombines TRBV19 with TRBJ1-5; tentative D call: TRBD1 (6 bases). Germline V gene sequence: CDR1 LNHDA, CDR2 SQIVND (reference sequence). The length of the CDR3 is 15 residues. Trimming removed 6 bases from V and 3 bases from J, with 15 bases in between.

The chain uses TRBV7-2 and TRBJ1-2; possibly TRBD1 for D (6 bases). V gave up 5 bases and J gave up 8 bases, with 18 bases separating them. From germline, CDR1 is SGHTA and CDR2 FQGNSA. The CDR3 loop spans 14 amino acids. The CDR3 is CASSPNQGRVGYTF. The CDR3, as DNA: TGTGCCAGCAGCCCCAATCAGGGGAGGGTCGGCTACACCTTC.

V gene TRBV19 combines with J gene TRBJ2-2; D is possibly TRBD1 (7 bases). The CDR3 length is 17 residues. V lost 4 bases and J lost 4, with 19 bases in between. Germline values: CDR1 LNHDA, CDR2 SQIVND (reference sequence). The CDR3 DNA is TGTGCCAGTAGTACCTGGGGGGCAGGGGGTTCCACCGGGGAGCTGTTTTTT. This sequence encodes CASSTWGAGGSTGELFF.

The chain carries TRBV2 and TRBJ2-7, with TRBD1 as a possible D gene (5 bases). CDR1 and CDR2 (germline): SNHLY, FYNNEI. The ends were cut back, 8 bases at V and 6 bases at J, with 23 bases in the middle. This CDR3 has 15 residues. CDR3 nucleotides: TGTGCCAGCGAACCAATGTGGCAGGGCCCAATCGAGCAGTACTTC. Amino acids: CASEPMWQGPIEQYF.

This sequence joins TRBV18 and TRBJ1-5, with D perhaps matching TRBD1 (6 bases). Germline values: CDR1 KGHSH, CDR2 LQKENI. V dropped 3 bases and J dropped 5 bases, with 14 bases sitting between them. The CDR3 covers 15 residues. CDR3 amino acids: CASSPRGGGDQPQHF. The CDR3 DNA sequence: TGTGCCAGCTCACCGAGGGGGGGTGGCGATCAGCCCCAGCATTTT.

This clone occurred once. Relative to the germline gene, one junction end is altered; a read error may explain this. The V and J genes are TRBV28 and TRBJ1-5; possible D gene TRBD1, 6 bases. The CDR3 loop spans 16 amino acids. Germline V gene sequence: CDR1 MDHEN, CDR2 SYDVKM. The CDR3 sequence is CASSLAGTSSYQPQHF. The CDR3 bases are TGTGCCAGCAGCTTGGCCGGGACATCTAGCTATCAGCCCCAGCATTTT.

This clone has a single count. The chain has TRBV18 and TRBJ2-7; 8 bases fit TRBD2. CDR1 KGHSH and CDR2 LQKENI come from the germline V gene. With V trimmed by 1 base and J by 7 bases, 6 bases remained unmatched. This CDR3 has 14 amino acids. Here the CDR3 reads CASSPQAGVGEQYF. For the CDR3, the DNA is TGTGCCAGCTCACCACAAGCGGGAGTTGGGGAGCAGTACTTC.

This clone was seen a few times. This rearrangement joins TRBV2 to TRBJ2-2; 8 nucleotides align to TRBD1. The CDR3 is 14 amino acids. The germline V gene has CDR1 SNHLY and CDR2 FYNNEI. V trimming: 6 bases; J trimming: 6 bases; junction bases outside the gene matches: 6. CDR3 bases: TGTGCCAGCAGCGGACAGGGTAGTCCCGGGGAGCTGTTTTTT. The encoded protein is CASSGQGSPGELFF.

The chain joins TRBV30 to TRBJ1-2; D might be TRBD1 (5 bases). CDR3 length: 12 amino acids. CDR1 and CDR2 from the germline V gene are GTSNPN and SVGIG (reference sequence). V was trimmed by 5 bases and J by 4 bases, leaving 11 bases between them. This chain's CDR3 is CAWARGVYGYTF. The CDR3 nucleotides read TGTGCCTGGGCCCGGGGGGTCTATGGCTACACCTTC. Variable domain in full (rest from reference TRBV30 and TRBJ1-2): SQTIHQWPATLVQPVGSPLSLECTVEGTSNPNLYWYRQAAGRGLQLLFYSVGIGQISSEVPQNLSASRPQDRQFILSSKKLLLSDSGFYLCAWARGVYGYTFGSGTRLTVV.

V gene TRBV12-3 or TRBV12-4 combines with J gene TRBJ1-2; possibly TRBD1 for D (6 bases). V was pared by 4 bases and J by 8 bases, with 8 bases between. This CDR3 region has 11 residues. CDR3 amino acids: CASSSGEGYTF. CDR3 nucleotides: TGTGCCAGCAGTTCAGGGGAGGGCTACACCTTC.